This T cell receptor (beta chain) is from a study of blood T cells in healthy people across ages. Study outcomes and limitations: Long-lived and aged donors differed, with more naive CD4+ cells and higher diversity in the long-lived.

CDR3 size: 14 residues. V gave up 6 bases and J gave up 2 bases, with 12 bases separating them. Germline V lookup: CDR1 MNHNY, CDR2 SVGAGI (reference sequence). With regard to this clonotype: Its specificity is not known.

The authors ran a second PCR of 7 to 11 cycles using a sample-barcoded 5' primer and a J-beta primer mix. Researchers report that each sample yielded at least 2.5 million CDR3-containing paired-end reads. TCRdb reprocessed the 5' RACE reads with MiXCR, giving one entry per CDR3 protein. This table holds roughly 680,000 distinct CDR3 sequences, around half found once. Peripheral blood was drawn, ten milliliters per donor. What was sequenced was blood. The chain links TRBV6-6 to TRBJ2-3; D uncertain. The receptor was isolated from a woman between 55 and 75 years old in good health. CDR3 protein: CASRPTAPTDTQYF. The DNA for the CDR3 is TGTGCCAGCAGACCCACAGCTCCCACAGATACGCAGTATTTT.